Listed here are 18 T cell receptor beta chains from one sample, sequenced in a study of shared clonotypes between healthy human individuals. Clones were sequenced by immunoSEQ multiplex PCR, and TCRdb holds only the in-frame ones, with some missing. The table shows roughly 2 million clones, with roughly 96% occurring only once. Source material: naive CD4+ T cells sorted from blood. Subset meaning: CD45RA+ positively selected. The source of these receptors is a man between 18 and 29 years old in good health.

Here the CDR3 reads CASNIKQTGNGYTF. In nucleotides, the CDR3 is TGTGCCAGCAATATAAAACAGACAGGGAATGGCTACACCTTC. The chain has TRBV7-9 and TRBJ1-2, with 7 bases matching TRBD1. The V gene's germline CDR1 is SEHNR and CDR2 FQNEAQ (reference sequence). The CDR3 totals 14 residues. V dropped 7 bases and J dropped 6; count of bases not matched to a gene: 11.

The chain links TRBV6-5 to TRBJ1-6; D possibly corresponds to TRBD1 (5 bases). Germline loops: CDR1 MNHEY, CDR2 SVGAGI. V was pared by 6 bases and J by 9 bases, with 15 bases between. The CDR3 loop spans 14 amino acids. The CDR3 DNA reads TGTGCCAGCAGCTTAGGGGACCAAACTTCACCCCTCCACTTT. Encoded protein: CASSLGDQTSPLHF.

V gene TRBV28 combines with J gene TRBJ2-3; D uncertain. The CDR3 extends over 13 amino acids. With 6 bases removed from V and 5 bases from J, the gap between germline ends came to 12 bases. Per the germline V gene, CDR1 is MDHEN and CDR2 is SYDVKM. CDR3 bases: TGTGCCAGCAGGAGCAGTAGGGAAGATACGCAGTATTTT. Protein: CASRSSREDTQYF.

V usage is TRBV4-2 and J usage is TRBJ2-3; TRBD2 might be the D (6 bases). Deletions cut 1 base from V and 2 bases from J, with 13 bases between. CDR1 LGHNA and CDR2 YNFKEQ come from the germline V gene. CDR3 size: 16 residues. CDR3 amino acids: CASSQVTSLTTDTQYF. CDR3 nucleotides: TGTGCCAGCAGCCAAGTTACTAGCCTTACCACAGATACGCAGTATTTT.

Note on this clone: Its ends do not fully match the called genes, so a read error is possible. J is TRBJ2-1 and V is TRBV28; D possibly corresponds to TRBD1 (6 bases). CDR3 length: 11 amino acids. Germline assignment: CDR1 MDHEN and CDR2 SYDVKM. The CDR3 DNA reads as TGCGGGACATCTTCCAACAATGAGCAGTTCTTC. It encodes CGTSSNNEQFF.

The rearrangement links TRBV4-1 to TRBJ1-4; tentative D call: TRBD1 (6 bases). Trimming removed 1 base from V and 0 bases from J, with 12 bases in between. Germline V gene sequence: CDR1 MGHRA, CDR2 YSYEKL. This CDR3 has 17 residues. CDR3 sequence (DNA): TGCGCCAGCAGCCAAGTCCCCTCAGGGGCAACTAATGAAAAACTGTTTTTT. It encodes CASSQVPSGATNEKLFF.

Comments on this clone: Other DNA sequences from this sample encode an identical CDR3 as well. The chain uses TRBV11-2 and TRBJ2-7; 9 positions agree with TRBD1. The junction had 5 bases not matched to a gene; V was cut back by 1 base and J by 4 bases. Germline V gene sequence: CDR1 SGHAT, CDR2 FQNNGV. The CDR3 has 15 residues. CDR3 sequence reads: CASSLGGQGPYEQYF. The CDR3 region has the DNA TGTGCCAGCAGCTTAGGGGGACAGGGCCCTTACGAGCAGTACTTC. Complete variable domain (other parts from reference TRBV11-2 and TRBJ2-7): EAGVAQSPRYKIIEKRQSVAFWCNPISGHATLYWYQQILGQGPKLLIQFQNNGVVDDSQLPKDRFSAERLKGVDSTLKIQPAKLEDSAVYLCASSLGGQGPYEQYFGPGTRLTVT.

This clone was picked up one time. This chain links TRBV28 with TRBJ2-7; 10 bases are a match to TRBD1. CDR3 length equals 14 residues. V was clipped by 7 bases and J by 1 base; unmatched bases: 4. The germline V gene has CDR1 MDHEN and CDR2 SYDVKM. In nucleotides, the CDR3 is TGTGCCAGCAATGGACAGGGGGTATCCTACGAGCAGTACTTC. Translating it yields CASNGQGVSYEQYF.

The chain recombines TRBV2 with TRBJ2-2; a possible D gene is TRBD2 (5 bases). Trimming cost V 7 bases and J 2 bases, with 8 bases left between them. The CDR3 is 13 amino acids. Germline V gene data show CDR1 as SNHLY and CDR2 as FYNNEI. DNA for the CDR3: TGTGCCAGCACCGGGGTAAACACCGGGGAGCTGTTTTTT. Its protein product is CASTGVNTGELFF.

The chain links TRBV7-2 to TRBJ2-3, with TRBD2 identical over 9 bases. Germline CDR1 is SGHTA and CDR2 is FQGNSA. The CDR3 loop spans 15 amino acids. With 1 base clipped from V and 7 bases from J, the junction kept 6 bases outside the gene matches. CDR3 sequence (DNA): TGTGCCAGCAGCTTAGGTCGCGGGGGGGCCAATACGCAGTATTTT. This translates into CASSLGRGGANTQYF. The variable domain in full, with the rest retrieved from reference TRBV7-2 and TRBJ2-3, is GAGVSQSPSNKVTEKGKDVELRCDPISGHTALYWYRQSLGQGLEFLIYFQGNSAPDKSGLPSDRFSAERTGGSVSTLTIQRTQQEDSAVYLCASSLGRGGANTQYFGPGTRLTVL.

The V call is TRBV28, the J call TRBJ1-5; D unclear. Per germline, CDR1 MDHEN and CDR2 SYDVKM. Deletions cut 4 bases from V and 2 bases from J, with 12 bases between. The CDR3 loop spans 15 amino acids. Written as DNA, the CDR3 is TGTGCCAGCAGTTCCCCAGTGCGGGGCAATCAGCCCCAGCATTTT. Protein: CASSSPVRGNQPQHF.

The J gene is TRBJ2-3, the V gene TRBV29-1, with TRBD1 identical over 8 bases. V was clipped by 3 bases and J by 1 base; unmatched bases: 9. Germline values: CDR1 SQVTM, CDR2 ANQGSEA. The CDR3 has 16 residues. CDR3 region: CSVETGRGLGTDTQYF. As DNA, the CDR3 is TGCAGCGTTGAGACGGGCAGGGGGCTTGGCACAGATACGCAGTATTTT.

The chain links TRBV10-1 to TRBJ2-7; no firm D call. The CDR3 contains 16 residues. Germline V gene lookup returns CDR1 WNHNN and CDR2 SYGVQD (reference sequence). V was trimmed by 0 bases and J by 4 bases, leaving 16 bases between them. CDR3 protein: CASSESLGAPWYEQYF. Written as DNA, the CDR3 is TGCGCCAGCAGTGAGTCATTAGGAGCCCCGTGGTACGAGCAGTACTTC.

This sequence joins TRBV1 and TRBJ2-3; no check of the table's D call, TRBD2, against the DNA was made. TRBV1 is assigned pseudogene status. CDR3 size: 21 residues. The CDR3 region is CTSSQDRAIGSSGGRTDTQYF. The CDR3 nucleotides read TGCACCAGCAGCCAAGATCGGGCTATCGGGTCAAGCGGGGGGCGCACAGATACGCAGTATTTT.

The chain employs TRBV6-5 and TRBJ2-7; 10 nucleotides line up with TRBD1. CDR3 length: 12 amino acids. Per the germline V gene, CDR1 is MNHEY and CDR2 is SVGAGI. CDR3 nucleotide sequence: TGTGCTAGTGGGCGGGACAGGGGACAGCAGTACTTC. Amino acid sequence: CASGRDRGQQYF.

In its sample, this clone was seen once. The gene calls are TRBV5-1 and TRBJ1-4, with D unresolved. The germline gives CDR1 SGHRS, CDR2 YFSETQ. The CDR3 spans 16 residues. V was clipped by 4 bases and J by 0 bases, with 13 bases between them. The CDR3 sequence: CASSTVYGATNEKLFF. Here the CDR3 DNA reads TGCGCCAGCAGCACGGTATACGGTGCAACTAATGAAAAACTGTTTTTT.

The rearrangement links TRBV7-2 to TRBJ2-7; TRBD1 agrees at 10 bases. V gave up 5 bases and J gave up 5 bases; unmatched junction bases: 9. This CDR3 is 15 amino acids long. The germline V gene has CDR1 SGHTA and CDR2 FQGNSA. Here the CDR3 DNA reads TGTGCCAGCAGCCAAATGGGACAGGGGATCAACGAGCAGTACTTC. It translates to CASSQMGQGINEQYF.

As to this clone: Sequence at one end of the junction differs from germline and may be a read error. The gene calls are TRBV4-3 and TRBJ1-1, with 7 bases matching TRBD1. This CDR3 is built from 13 residues. CDR1 is LGHNA and CDR2 is YSLEER in the germline V gene. The DNA for the CDR3 is TGCGCCAGCGGCCAGGGGGTGAACACTGAAGCTTTCTTT. This sequence encodes CASGQGVNTEAFF.